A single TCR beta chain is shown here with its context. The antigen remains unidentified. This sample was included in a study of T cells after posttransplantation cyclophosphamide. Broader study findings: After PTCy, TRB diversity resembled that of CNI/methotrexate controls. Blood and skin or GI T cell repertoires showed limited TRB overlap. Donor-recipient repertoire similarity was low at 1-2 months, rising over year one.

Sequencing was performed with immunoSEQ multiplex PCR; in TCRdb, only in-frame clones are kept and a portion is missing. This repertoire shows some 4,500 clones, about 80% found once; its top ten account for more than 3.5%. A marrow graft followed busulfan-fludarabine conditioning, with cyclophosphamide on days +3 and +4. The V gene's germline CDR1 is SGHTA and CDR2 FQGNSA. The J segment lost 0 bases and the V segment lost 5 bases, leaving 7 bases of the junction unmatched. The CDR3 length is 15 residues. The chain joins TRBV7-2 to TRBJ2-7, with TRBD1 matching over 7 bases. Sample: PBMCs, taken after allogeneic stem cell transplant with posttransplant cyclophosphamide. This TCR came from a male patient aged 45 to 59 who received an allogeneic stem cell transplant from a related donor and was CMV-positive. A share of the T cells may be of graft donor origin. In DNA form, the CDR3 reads TGTGCCAGCAGCAACCGACAGGGTTACTCCTACGAGCAGTACTTC. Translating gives CASSNRQGYSYEQYF.